This is a list of T cell receptor beta chains from one sample in a study of T cell responses to AZD1222 COVID-19 vaccine. Clones were read by immunoSEQ multiplex PCR, and TCRdb kept only the in-frame ones, dropping some. The top ten hold about 0.6% of the sample, which has 150,000 or so clones, 94% seen once. Sequencing used peripheral blood, obtained on day 0 of AZD1222 vaccination. The receptors derive from an adult in good health. Both conserved end residues are part of each CDR3. The D gene is left open where the match is weak.

J gene: TRBJ1-6; V gene: TRBV5-4; D gene: TRBD1; CDR3 protein: CASSLWGQGGPNSPLHF; CDR3 DNA: TGTGCCAGCAGCTTGTGGGGCCAGGGGGGGCCAAATTCACCCCTCCACTTT
J gene: TRBJ1-5; V gene: TRBV7-9; D gene: -; CDR3 protein: CASSLSGRDQPQHF; CDR3 DNA: TGTGCCAGCAGCTTATCAGGGAGGGATCAGCCCCAGCATTTT
J gene: TRBJ2-1; V gene: TRBV20-1; D gene: TRBD2; CDR3 protein: CSASGSSGVGSNEQFF; CDR3 DNA: TGCAGTGCTAGTGGATCTAGCGGAGTAGGGAGCAATGAGCAGTTCTTC
J gene: TRBJ1-2; V gene: TRBV10-3; D gene: -; CDR3 protein: CAISVEQGIYGYTF; CDR3 DNA: TGTGCCATCAGTGTGGAACAGGGCATCTATGGCTACACCTTC
J gene: TRBJ1-5; V gene: TRBV3-1/TRBV3-2; D gene: TRBD1; CDR3 protein: CASSQGGGRGNQPQHF; CDR3 DNA: TGTGCCAGCAGCCAAGGCGGGGGCAGGGGGAATCAGCCCCAGCATTTT
J gene: TRBJ1-4; V gene: TRBV3-1/TRBV3-2; D gene: -; CDR3 protein: CASSQAGREKLFF; CDR3 DNA: TGTGCCAGCAGCCAAGCGGGAAGGGAAAAACTGTTTTTT
J gene: TRBJ1-5; V gene: TRBV5-1; D gene: -; CDR3 protein: CASSLDGFPHQPQHF; CDR3 DNA: TGCGCCAGCAGCTTGGACGGGTTCCCCCATCAGCCCCAGCATTTT
J gene: TRBJ2-1; V gene: TRBV9; D gene: -; CDR3 protein: CASSVGRGTGNEQFF; CDR3 DNA: TGTGCCAGCAGCGTAGGGCGCGGGACGGGGAATGAGCAGTTCTTC
J gene: TRBJ1-5; V gene: TRBV2; D gene: TRBD1; CDR3 protein: CASKKSWDRGLPQPQHF; CDR3 DNA: TGTGCCAGCAAGAAGAGTTGGGACAGGGGGCTGCCTCAGCCCCAGCATTTT
J gene: TRBJ2-7; V gene: TRBV19; D gene: -; CDR3 protein: CASSIGYRAIYEQYF; CDR3 DNA: TGTGCCAGTAGTATAGGTTATAGGGCAATTTACGAGCAGTACTTC
J gene: TRBJ2-1; V gene: TRBV5-6; D gene: -; CDR3 protein: CASGRSEQFF; CDR3 DNA: TGTGCCAGCGGGCGGTCGGAGCAGTTCTTC
J gene: TRBJ2-1; V gene: TRBV5-1; D gene: -; CDR3 protein: CASSLPGPSSYNEQFF; CDR3 DNA: TGCGCCAGCAGCTTGCCCGGGCCGAGCTCCTACAATGAGCAGTTCTTC
J gene: TRBJ1-1; V gene: TRBV2; D gene: -; CDR3 protein: CASREGTEAFF; CDR3 DNA: TGTGCCAGCAGGGAGGGCACTGAAGCTTTCTTT
J gene: TRBJ2-2; V gene: TRBV5-1; D gene: TRBD2; CDR3 protein: CASQGGRTGELFF; CDR3 DNA: TGCGCCAGCCAGGGAGGGCGGACCGGGGAGCTGTTTTTT
J gene: TRBJ1-5; V gene: TRBV2; D gene: -; CDR3 protein: CASSGGGAQPQHF; CDR3 DNA: TGTGCCAGCAGTGGAGGGGGGGCACAGCCCCAGCATTTT
J gene: TRBJ2-2; V gene: TRBV5-5; D gene: -; CDR3 protein: CASSPRIDGTGELFF; CDR3 DNA: TGTGCCAGCAGCCCGCGAATAGACGGCACCGGGGAGCTGTTTTTT
J gene: TRBJ1-2; V gene: TRBV14; D gene: -; CDR3 protein: CASSLGQTGYGYTF; CDR3 DNA: TGTGCCAGCAGCCTCGGACAGACGGGGTATGGCTACACCTTC
J gene: TRBJ1-1; V gene: TRBV29-1; D gene: -; CDR3 protein: CSVNRAATGGTEAFF; CDR3 DNA: TGCAGCGTCAACCGGGCCGCAACTGGCGGCACTGAAGCTTTCTTT
J gene: TRBJ1-5; V gene: TRBV4-1; D gene: -; CDR3 protein: CASSYHGGASNQPQHF; CDR3 DNA: TGCGCCAGCAGCTATCATGGAGGGGCAAGCAATCAGCCCCAGCATTTT
J gene: TRBJ1-6; V gene: TRBV9; D gene: -; CDR3 protein: CASSGQGRQDSPLHF; CDR3 DNA: TGTGCCAGTAGTGGCCAAGGACGGCAGGATTCACCCCTCCACTTT
J gene: TRBJ2-1; V gene: TRBV3-1/TRBV3-2; D gene: -; CDR3 protein: CASSQGSPVYNEQFF; CDR3 DNA: TGTGCCAGCAGCCAGGGCTCCCCGGTCTACAATGAGCAGTTCTTC
J gene: TRBJ1-2; V gene: TRBV15; D gene: -; CDR3 protein: CATNLAGFNRGYTF; CDR3 DNA: TGTGCCACCAATCTTGCGGGGTTTAATCGCGGCTACACCTTC
J gene: TRBJ2-1; V gene: TRBV5-1; D gene: -; CDR3 protein: CASGISHGEQFF; CDR3 DNA: TGCGCCAGCGGCATTTCTCACGGTGAGCAGTTCTTC
J gene: TRBJ1-6; V gene: TRBV7-8; D gene: -; CDR3 protein: CASSLTGINMRSPLHF; CDR3 DNA: TGTGCCAGCAGCTTAACAGGAATAAACATGAGATCACCCCTCCACTTT
J gene: TRBJ1-5; V gene: TRBV15; D gene: TRBD1; CDR3 protein: CATSSGTGGAQPQHF; CDR3 DNA: TGTGCCACCAGCAGCGGGACAGGGGGTGCTCAGCCCCAGCATTTT
J gene: TRBJ2-5; V gene: TRBV6-5; D gene: -; CDR3 protein: CASTRHLDQETQYF; CDR3 DNA: TGTGCCAGCACCCGACACCTCGACCAAGAGACCCAGTACTTC
J gene: TRBJ1-6; V gene: TRBV3-1/TRBV3-2; D gene: TRBD1; CDR3 protein: CASSQGRLGTDRSYNSPLHF; CDR3 DNA: TGTGCCAGCAGCCAAGGGAGACTCGGGACAGACCGCTCCTATAATTCACCCCTCCACTTT
J gene: TRBJ1-2; V gene: TRBV19; D gene: -; CDR3 protein: CASSSRAFSDGYTF; CDR3 DNA: TGTGCCAGTAGTTCAAGAGCTTTTTCTGATGGCTACACCTTC
J gene: TRBJ2-3; V gene: TRBV5-1; D gene: TRBD1; CDR3 protein: CASSWTGPSTDTQYF; CDR3 DNA: TGCGCCAGCAGCTGGACAGGGCCTAGCACAGATACGCAGTATTTT
J gene: TRBJ2-7; V gene: TRBV15; D gene: -; CDR3 protein: CATGQGSYEQYF; CDR3 DNA: TGTGCCACCGGGCAGGGGAGCTACGAGCAGTACTTC
J gene: TRBJ1-5; V gene: TRBV5-4; D gene: TRBD1; CDR3 protein: CASSLTGTGDNQPQHF; CDR3 DNA: TGTGCCAGCAGCCTTACCGGGACAGGGGACAATCAGCCCCAGCATTTT
J gene: TRBJ1-1; V gene: TRBV13; D gene: -; CDR3 protein: CASSPRDNGGTEAFF; CDR3 DNA: TGTGCCAGCAGCCCCCGGGACAATGGAGGCACTGAAGCTTTCTTT
J gene: TRBJ1-6; V gene: TRBV28; D gene: TRBD1; CDR3 protein: CASSHGTGRSSPLHF; CDR3 DNA: TGTGCCAGCAGCCATGGGACAGGAAGATCTTCACCCCTCCACTTT
J gene: TRBJ1-1; V gene: TRBV11-2; D gene: -; CDR3 protein: CASSPRALEAFF; CDR3 DNA: TGTGCCAGCAGCCCACGGGCCCTTGAAGCTTTCTTT
J gene: TRBJ1-2; V gene: TRBV5-5; D gene: TRBD1; CDR3 protein: CASSPGQGAYGYTF; CDR3 DNA: TGTGCCAGCAGCCCGGGACAGGGGGCCTATGGCTACACCTTC
J gene: TRBJ1-1; V gene: TRBV10-3; D gene: -; CDR3 protein: CAILGMNTEAFF; CDR3 DNA: TGTGCCATCCTGGGCATGAACACTGAAGCTTTCTTT
J gene: TRBJ2-1; V gene: TRBV19; D gene: TRBD2; CDR3 protein: CASSFSERGEQFF; CDR3 DNA: TGTGCCAGTAGTTTCTCGGAGCGGGGTGAGCAGTTCTTC
J gene: TRBJ1-6; V gene: TRBV5-1; D gene: TRBD1; CDR3 protein: CASSSGTADNSPLHF; CDR3 DNA: TGCGCCAGCAGCTCCGGGACAGCCGATAATTCACCCCTCCACTTT
J gene: TRBJ1-4; V gene: TRBV4-1; D gene: -; CDR3 protein: CASSQFHGTNEKLFF; CDR3 DNA: TGCGCCAGCAGCCAGTTTCACGGAACTAATGAAAAACTGTTTTTT
J gene: TRBJ2-7; V gene: TRBV7-9; D gene: TRBD1; CDR3 protein: CASSLSGNRGLGEQYF; CDR3 DNA: TGTGCCAGCAGCTTATCGGGGAACAGGGGCCTGGGGGAGCAGTACTTC
J gene: TRBJ2-5; V gene: TRBV30; D gene: -; CDR3 protein: CAWRTRRLGTQYF; CDR3 DNA: TGTGCCTGGAGGACCCGTCGGTTGGGGACCCAGTACTTC
J gene: TRBJ2-7; V gene: TRBV6-5; D gene: -; CDR3 protein: CASVAGSEQYF; CDR3 DNA: TGTGCCAGCGTGGCGGGAAGCGAGCAGTACTTC
J gene: TRBJ1-1; V gene: TRBV4-1; D gene: TRBD1; CDR3 protein: CASSQGQGGNTEAFF; CDR3 DNA: TGCGCCAGCAGCCAGGGACAGGGGGGGAACACTGAAGCTTTCTTT
J gene: TRBJ2-1; V gene: TRBV6-2/TRBV6-3; D gene: TRBD2; CDR3 protein: CASSLAGFYEQFF; CDR3 DNA: TGTGCCAGCAGTTTAGCGGGCTTCTATGAGCAGTTCTTC
J gene: TRBJ2-1; V gene: TRBV15; D gene: -; CDR3 protein: CATSRGRGRGSYNEQFF; CDR3 DNA: TGTGCCACCAGCAGAGGAAGGGGACGGGGTAGCTACAATGAGCAGTTCTTC